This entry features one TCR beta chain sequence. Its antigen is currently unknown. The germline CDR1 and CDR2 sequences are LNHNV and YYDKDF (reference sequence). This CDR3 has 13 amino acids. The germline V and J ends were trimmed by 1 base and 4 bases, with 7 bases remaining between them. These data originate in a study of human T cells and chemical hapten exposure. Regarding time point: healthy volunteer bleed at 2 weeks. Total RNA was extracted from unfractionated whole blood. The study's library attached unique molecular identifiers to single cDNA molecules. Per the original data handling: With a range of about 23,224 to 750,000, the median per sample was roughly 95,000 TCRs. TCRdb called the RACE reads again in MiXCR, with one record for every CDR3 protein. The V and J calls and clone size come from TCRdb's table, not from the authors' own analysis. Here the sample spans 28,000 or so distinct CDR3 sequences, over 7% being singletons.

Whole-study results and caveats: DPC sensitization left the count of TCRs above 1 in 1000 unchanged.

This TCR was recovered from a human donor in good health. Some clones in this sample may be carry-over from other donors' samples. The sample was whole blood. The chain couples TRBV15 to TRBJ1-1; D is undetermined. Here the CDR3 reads CATSRGGSTEAFF. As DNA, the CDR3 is TGTGCCACCAGCAGAGGCGGGTCCACTGAAGCTTTCTTT.